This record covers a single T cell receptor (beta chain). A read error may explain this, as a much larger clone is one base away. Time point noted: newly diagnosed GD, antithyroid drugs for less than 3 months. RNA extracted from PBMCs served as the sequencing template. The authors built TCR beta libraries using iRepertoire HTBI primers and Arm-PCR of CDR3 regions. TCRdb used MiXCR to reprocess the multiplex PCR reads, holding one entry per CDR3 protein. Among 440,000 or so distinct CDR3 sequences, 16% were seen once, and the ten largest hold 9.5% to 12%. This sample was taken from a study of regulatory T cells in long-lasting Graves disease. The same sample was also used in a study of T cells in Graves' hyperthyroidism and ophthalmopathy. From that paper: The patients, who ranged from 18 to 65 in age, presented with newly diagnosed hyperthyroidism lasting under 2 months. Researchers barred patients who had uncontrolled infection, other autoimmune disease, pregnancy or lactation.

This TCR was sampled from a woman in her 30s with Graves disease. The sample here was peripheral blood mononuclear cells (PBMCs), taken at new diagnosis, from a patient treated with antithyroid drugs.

CDR3: CASSPGGGSTAGELFF. The DNA of the CDR3 is TGTGCCAGCAGCCCAGGGGGCGGGAGTACGGCCGGGGAGCTGTTTTTT. The rearrangement joins TRBV3-1 to TRBJ2-2; D is perhaps TRBD1 (8 bases). The CDR3 is 16 residues long. Per germline, CDR1 LGHDT and CDR2 YNNKEL (reference sequence). The germline V and J ends were trimmed by 4 bases and 6 bases, with 18 bases remaining between them.